This entry concerns a single T cell receptor (beta chain). The antigen remains unidentified. The sample belongs to a study of T cell repertoires in cytomegalovirus infection. In the study overall: Public TCR beta signature analysis indicated the presence of both CMV infection and matching HLA type.

Per the germline V gene, CDR1 is LGHDT and CDR2 is YNNKEL (reference sequence). Trimming stripped 1 base from V and 5 bases from J, with 26 bases between. This CDR3 comprises 19 residues. Study-wide points: What dominated the ex vivo response were HLA-C-restricted CMV-specific TCR beta clonotypes.

MiXCR, run by TCRdb on the reads, gives a single entry per CDR3 protein. The table shows just over 150,000 distinct CDR3 sequences, with roughly a quarter occurring only once. The TCR sequence derives from a human donor in good health (CMV status not recorded). Some clones in this sample may be carry-over from other donors' samples. The chain is built from TRBV3-1 and TRBJ2-5; TRBD2 is a possible D gene (6 bases). Sequenced input: PBMCs. The CDR3 here is CASSQVTSGEANLGETQYF. The CDR3 DNA reads TGTGCCAGCAGCCAAGTAACCTCGGGGGAAGCGAACTTGGGGGAGACCCAGTACTTC.